This T cell receptor beta chain originates from a study of CD8 T cells in ankylosing spondylitis. Quantitative 5'-RACE with molecular barcodes was used to make the TCR beta libraries. TCRdb redid the calling of the 5' RACE reads with MiXCR, one entry per CDR3 protein. The profile shows around 490,000 distinct CDR3 sequences, over 4% of them singletons. Findings and limits, study-wide: What seemed typical of ankylosing spondylitis blood was a TCR beta motif built from several highly homologous variants. As reported, disease-linked clones showed significant enrichment in matched ankylosing spondylitis synovial fluid.

This clonotype was counted many times. Its antigen is undetermined. V gave up 3 bases and J gave up 0 bases, with 14 bases separating them. Germline V gene lookup returns CDR1 LGHNA and CDR2 YNFKEQ. This CDR3 contains 16 residues. The sequencing sample was made of blood, either unsorted or a sorted T cell fraction (not recorded which). The chain uses TRBV4-2 and TRBJ2-5, with D unclear. The receptor comes from a male donor with ankylosing spondylitis. The CDR3: CASSHLTNKHQETQYF. CDR3 in DNA: TGTGCCAGCAGCCATCTTACGAACAAGCACCAAGAGACCCAGTACTTC.